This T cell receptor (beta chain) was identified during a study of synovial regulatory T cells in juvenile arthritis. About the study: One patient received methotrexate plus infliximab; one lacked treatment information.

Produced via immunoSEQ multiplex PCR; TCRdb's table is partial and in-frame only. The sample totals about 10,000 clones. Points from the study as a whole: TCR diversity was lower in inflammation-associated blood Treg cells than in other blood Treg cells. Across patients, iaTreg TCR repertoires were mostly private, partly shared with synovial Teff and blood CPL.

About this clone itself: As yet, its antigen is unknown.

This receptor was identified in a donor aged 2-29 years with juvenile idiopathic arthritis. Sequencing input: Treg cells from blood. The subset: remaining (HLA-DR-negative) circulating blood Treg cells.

This chain's CDR3 is CASSLVVLAEHNEQFF. This sequence joins TRBV11-2 and TRBJ2-1; TCRdb calls TRBD2, which cannot be checked without DNA. CDR3 size: 16 residues. No nucleotide data were recorded. CDR1 and CDR2 (germline): SGHAT, FQNNGV. The full variable domain, in which reference TRBV11-2 and TRBJ2-1 provide the parts outside the CDR3, is EAGVAQSPRYKIIEKRQSVAFWCNPISGHATLYWYQQILGQGPKLLIQFQNNGVVDDSQLPKDRFSAERLKGVDSTLKIQPAKLEDSAVYLCASSLVVLAEHNEQFFGPGTRLTVL.